One sample yielded the 14 T cell receptor beta chains listed below, sequenced in a study of metastatic and nonmetastatic thyroid tumors. Every patient was untreated before thyroid surgery. TCRdb ran MiXCR on the PCR reads. The repertoire holds more than 90,000 clones, with roughly 13% as singletons. Sequenced sample: blood. The source is a female donor with papillary thyroid cancer or a benign thyroid nodule (not recorded which). Some clones in this sample may be carry-over from other donors' samples.

This clone was detected many times. The chain couples TRBV5-4 to TRBJ2-5; 7 bases are shared with TRBD1. Germline loops: CDR1 SGHNT, CDR2 YYREEE (reference sequence). After removal of 4 bases from V and 5 bases from J, the junction contained 8 bases not matched to a gene. The CDR3 length is 14 residues. The CDR3 region is CASSRTGDLETQYF. For the CDR3, the DNA is TGTGCCAGCAGCCGGACAGGAGACTTGGAGACCCAGTACTTC.

This clone was seen at least ten times. CDR3 in amino acids: CASSVGATGKGEQFF. The CDR3 nucleotides are TGCGCCAGCAGCGTAGGAGCCACAGGGAAGGGTGAGCAGTTCTTC. The J gene is TRBJ2-1, the V gene TRBV5-1; possible D gene TRBD1, 6 bases. Deletions cut 4 bases from V and 9 bases from J, with 20 bases between. Germline values: CDR1 SGHRS, CDR2 YFSETQ. This CDR3 region has 15 residues.

This clone was picked up a small number of times. A much larger clone differs by one base, so this may be a read error. The chain employs TRBV29-1 and TRBJ1-5; D ambiguous. CDR1 is SQVTM, CDR2 ANQGSEA, per germline. The CDR3 is made up of 12 amino acids. Trimming cost V 4 bases and J 6 bases, with 10 bases left between them. The CDR3 sequence is CSVGGDSQPQHF. The CDR3 DNA sequence: TGCAGCGTTGGAGGTGATAGTCAGCCCCAGCATTTT.

This clone was counted ten times or more. The rearrangement joins TRBV9 to TRBJ1-1, with D tentatively TRBD1 (6 bases). The CDR3 runs to 15 residues. V was shortened by 3 bases and J by 5 bases, with 17 bases between the two germline ends. Germline V lookup: CDR1 SGDLS, CDR2 YYNGEE. The CDR3 nucleotides are TGTGCCAGCAGCGCCGAGGGACACTATTTAACTGAAGCTTTCTTT. Translating gives CASSAEGHYLTEAFF.

This clone was recorded at least ten times. The J gene is TRBJ1-1, the V gene TRBV5-1, with D maybe TRBD1 (5 bases). Germline values: CDR1 SGHRS, CDR2 YFSETQ. V was cut by 2 bases and J by 1 base, with 18 bases left in between. The CDR3 length is 17 residues. This CDR3 reads CASSFDKRTGANTEAFF. The CDR3 DNA follows: TGCGCCAGCAGCTTCGACAAACGCACCGGGGCGAACACTGAAGCTTTCTTT.

In this sample, this clone turned up many times. The chain couples TRBV20-1 to TRBJ1-1, with D unresolved. Trimming took off 0 bases at V and 4 bases at J, with 15 bases between the two ends. From germline, CDR1 is DFQATT and CDR2 SNEGSKA (reference sequence). The CDR3 totals 15 residues. Written as DNA, the CDR3 is TGCAGTGCTAGAGAAACGCCAAGGACTTTCACTGAAGCTTTCTTT. Protein sequence: CSARETPRTFTEAFF.

This clone was counted ten times or more. The chain links TRBV27 to TRBJ2-6; 7 bases are a match to TRBD1. Germline lookup yields CDR1 MNHEY and CDR2 SMNVEV (reference sequence). This CDR3 comprises 18 residues. V lost 4 bases to trimming and J lost 0 bases; unmatched junction nucleotides: 9. For the CDR3, the DNA is TGTGCCAGCAGTTCATACCGGGACAGTCGCTCTGGGGCCAACGTCCTGACTTTC. It is translated as CASSSYRDSRSGANVLTF.

This clone came up many times. The chain joins TRBV29-1 to TRBJ1-2, with a weak D call TRBD1 (6 bases). The germline V and J ends were trimmed by 6 bases and 1 base, with 9 bases remaining between them. The CDR3 is made up of 12 amino acids. Germline V lookup: CDR1 SQVTM, CDR2 ANQGSEA. The CDR3 here is CSVLDSNYGYTF. CDR3 in DNA: TGCAGCGTCCTGGACAGTAACTATGGCTACACCTTC. Looking up the rest from reference TRBV29-1 and TRBJ1-2 gives the full variable domain: SAVISQKPSRDICQRGTSLTIQCQVDSQVTMMFWYRQQPGQSLTLIATANQGSEATYESGFVIDKFPISRPNLTFSTLTVSNMSPEDSSIYLCSVLDSNYGYTFGSGTRLTVV.

This clone was counted ten times or more. Other DNA sequences in the same sample also yield this CDR3. The chain employs TRBV9 and TRBJ1-6; D is unclear. V shed 6 bases and J shed 7 bases, with 17 bases lying between them. Germline V gives CDR1 SGDLS, CDR2 YYNGEE. The CDR3 extends over 15 amino acids. The CDR3 region is CASTRTQENNSPLHF. DNA of the CDR3: TGTGCCAGCACCCGTACCCAGGAAAACAATTCACCCCTCCACTTT.

This clone was detected only a few times. This may come from a read error, since a much larger clone is one base off. Different DNA sequences within this sample yield the same CDR3. V is TRBV12-3 or TRBV12-4 and J is TRBJ2-3; no reliable D call. Trimming removed 3 bases at V and 5 bases at J, with 18 bases between. The CDR3 covers 16 residues. CDR3 sequence: CASSFDLTGRGDTQYF. CDR3 in DNA: TGTGCCAGCAGTTTTGATCTTACTGGGCGTGGAGATACGCAGTATTTT.

About this clone itself: This could be a read error, since a much larger clone is one nucleotide away. The chain uses TRBV3-1 and TRBJ2-1; D remains ambiguous. Germline V gene sequence: CDR1 LGHDT, CDR2 YNNKEL (reference sequence). Trimming cost V 1 base and J 8 bases, with 15 bases left between them. CDR3 length: 15 residues. The CDR3 DNA follows: TGTGCCAGCAGCCAAGCGGGTCGTTCAGGTTATGAGCAGTTCTTC. Residues: CASSQAGRSGYEQFF.

This clone was recorded at least ten times. The chain is built from TRBV6-5 and TRBJ1-6; D call uncertain. Germline lookup yields CDR1 MNHEY and CDR2 SVGAGI. The CDR3 totals 17 residues. With 2 bases removed from V and 9 bases from J, the gap between germline ends came to 20 bases. The CDR3 protein is CASSYPTQANSLSPLHF. The CDR3 DNA reads TGTGCCAGCAGTTACCCCACTCAGGCTAACAGCCTTTCACCCCTCCACTTT.

The table lists this clone with many counts. The chain uses TRBV10-2 and TRBJ2-7, with D possibly called TRBD1 or TRBD2 (5 bases each). The CDR3 extends over 16 amino acids. V was cut by 7 bases and J by 3 bases, with 22 bases left in between. CDR1 and CDR2 (germline): WSHSY, SAAADI. The CDR3 spells CASKRDPPNPSYEQYF. The CDR3 bases are TGCGCCAGCAAACGGGACCCCCCGAACCCGAGCTACGAGCAGTACTTC.

This clone was counted many times. V usage is TRBV12-3 or TRBV12-4 and J usage is TRBJ1-1, with 9 positions matching TRBD1. The trim removed 5 bases at V and 5 bases at J, leaving 9 bases unmatched. This CDR3 comprises 15 residues. The CDR3 bases are TGTGCCAGCAGTCCGGGGACAGGGAGCGGAACTGAAGCTTTCTTT. Protein sequence: CASSPGTGSGTEAFF.